The 24 T cell receptor beta chains below were found in one sample sequenced in a study of response to subunit inactivated influenza vaccine (dated by TCRdb to 2017 to 2018). The library was generated by RT-PCR. The listed sequencing device is Illumina HiSeq 2500. TCRdb redid the processing of the public reads, applying fastp at Q25 and MiXCR, and retained in-frame beta chains. When rows share a CDR3 protein, they turn into one entry using the most common DNA and genes. For this sample the table gives roughly 630,000 distinct CDR3 sequences, of which 11% to 15% were detected only once. The ten largest clones represent less than 8.5% of the sample. Sequencing used PBMCs from blood, obtained approximately 15 days before vaccination. These receptors were collected from a man aged 50 to 60 who received an inactivated influenza vaccine. Donor details come from another sample of the same person, matched by shared clones.

DNA of the CDR3: TGTGCCAGCAGCACCGGGACAGGGAAGAACTATGGCTACACCTTC. This encodes CASSTGTGKNYGYTF. The chain combines TRBV7-2 with TRBJ1-2; 9 bases align to TRBD1. With 5 bases clipped from V and 2 bases from J, the junction kept 6 bases outside the gene matches. This CDR3 spans 15 amino acids. CDR1 SGHTA and CDR2 FQGNSA come from the germline V gene.

This clonotype came up a few times. The genes are TRBV20-1 and TRBJ2-1; TRBD1 might be the D (6 bases). CDR3 length: 11 amino acids. Trimming removed 1 base at V and 15 bases at J, with 13 bases between. Germline V gene sequence: CDR1 DFQATT, CDR2 SNEGSKA (reference sequence). The CDR3 nucleotides are TGCAGTGCTAGAGCGCTGGGGGCCAGGTTCTTC. This translates into CSARALGARFF.

The chain is built from TRBV20-1 and TRBJ1-5; no clear D gene. Germline values: CDR1 DFQATT, CDR2 SNEGSKA (reference sequence). V shed 3 bases and J shed 6 bases, with 24 bases lying between them. The CDR3 is 17 residues long. The DNA of the CDR3 is TGCAGTGCTAGTTTGGGTCGCCGAAGGGAGAATATTCAGCCCCAGCATTTT. Its translation: CSASLGRRRENIQPQHF.

CDR3 region: CASSESSGNTIYF. CDR3 sequence (DNA): TGTGCCAGCAGCGAGTCCTCTGGAAACACCATATATTTT. The chain has TRBV7-2 and TRBJ1-3, with D unclear. The germline V gene has CDR1 SGHTA and CDR2 FQGNSA. The CDR3 has 13 amino acids. The V end lost 5 bases, the J end lost 0 bases, and 5 bases lay between the germline ends.

This clonotype was recorded once. A junction boundary mismatches the germline segment, possibly from a read error. The rearrangement links TRBV9 to TRBJ2-3; maybe TRBD2 (6 bases). CDR3 size: 15 residues. Germline CDR1 is SGDLS and CDR2 is YYNGEE. Here the CDR3 reads CASGVGVGGPDTQYF. The CDR3 region has the DNA TGTGCCAGCGGCGTAGGGGTCGGGGGACCGGATACGCAGTATTTT.

This chain uses TRBV7-2 with TRBJ1-1; D is undetermined. CDR1 and CDR2 from the germline V gene are SGHTA and FQGNSA. Trimming removed 3 bases at V and 1 base at J, with 9 bases between. The CDR3 has 14 residues. Here the CDR3 DNA reads TGTGCCAGCAGCTTTGTTGAGGGGAACACTGAAGCTTTCTTT. It translates to CASSFVEGNTEAFF. Complete variable domain (other parts from reference TRBV7-2 and TRBJ1-1): GAGVSQSPSNKVTEKGKDVELRCDPISGHTALYWYRQSLGQGLEFLIYFQGNSAPDKSGLPSDRFSAERTGGSVSTLTIQRTQQEDSAVYLCASSFVEGNTEAFFGQGTRLTVV.

This clonotype was seen a few times. The chain recombines TRBV5-1 with TRBJ2-2; 9 bases align to TRBD2. CDR1 and CDR2 (germline): SGHRS, YFSETQ. The trim removed 2 bases at V and 6 bases at J, leaving 8 bases unmatched. This CDR3 is built from 16 residues. This chain's CDR3 is CASSFGGLAGPGELFF. The CDR3 DNA reads TGCGCCAGCAGCTTCGGCGGTCTAGCGGGGCCCGGGGAGCTGTTTTTT.

This chain joins TRBV29-1 and TRBJ2-5, with D tentatively TRBD2 (5 bases). CDR3 length: 14 residues. V gave up 4 bases and J gave up 4 bases, with 16 bases separating them. Germline lookup yields CDR1 SQVTM and CDR2 ANQGSEA. The CDR3 nucleotides are TGCAGCGTTGCCCAGCGGTTGGTGACAGAGACCCAGTACTTC. Translating gives CSVAQRLVTETQYF.

The gene calls are TRBV11-2 and TRBJ2-1; D perhaps matches TRBD1 (6 bases). The CDR3 covers 17 residues. The germline gives CDR1 SGHAT, CDR2 FQNNGV. Trimming left V 6 bases short and J 8 bases short, with 26 bases between. The CDR3 coding sequence is TGTGCCAGCAGTCGTAGAACCGGGACACAGAAAGACGATGAGCAGTTCTTC. Translation: CASSRRTGTQKDDEQFF. The variable domain in full, with the rest retrieved from reference TRBV11-2 and TRBJ2-1, is EAGVAQSPRYKIIEKRQSVAFWCNPISGHATLYWYQQILGQGPKLLIQFQNNGVVDDSQLPKDRFSAERLKGVDSTLKIQPAKLEDSAVYLCASSRRTGTQKDDEQFFGPGTRLTVL.

V gene TRBV20-1 combines with J gene TRBJ2-7; D unclear. The CDR3 runs 12 residues. Germline assignment: CDR1 DFQATT and CDR2 SNEGSKA (reference sequence). V shed 3 bases and J shed 1 base, with 7 bases lying between them. Here the CDR3 DNA reads TGCAGTGCTAGTAGGAATTCCTACGAGCAGTACTTC. As protein: CSASRNSYEQYF.

This clonotype has a count of ten or more. The CDR3 protein is CASSLAGDYVSGANVLTF. In DNA form, the CDR3 reads TGCGCCAGCAGCTTGGCGGGGGATTACGTCTCTGGGGCCAACGTCCTGACTTTC. The gene calls are TRBV5-1 and TRBJ2-6, with a possible D match to TRBD2 (6 bases). This CDR3 region has 18 residues. Trimming took 0 bases from V and 0 from J, leaving 13 bases between them. Germline V CDR1 and CDR2: SGHRS, YFSETQ.

This clonotype was seen only a few times. The CDR3 sequence: CASPRGWGESTDTQYF. The CDR3 coding sequence is TGTGCCAGCCCGAGGGGGTGGGGAGAAAGCACAGATACGCAGTATTTT. The chain employs TRBV12-3 or TRBV12-4 and TRBJ2-3; D is possibly TRBD1 (6 bases). The CDR3 is made up of 16 amino acids. Trimming cost V 8 bases and J 0 bases, with 18 bases left between them.

About this clonotype: The junction departs from the called germline gene at one end, perhaps through a read error. V and J are TRBV20-1 and TRBJ2-1; D gene ambiguous. The CDR3 is 10 residues long. CDR1 DFQATT and CDR2 SNEGSKA come from the germline V gene (reference sequence). In DNA form, the CDR3 reads TGCAGTGCCTCCGACAATGAGCAGTTCTTC. It encodes CSASDNEQFF.

This clonotype was found a few times. This sequence joins TRBV3-1 and TRBJ2-1; 12 bases fit TRBD1. Germline V CDR1 and CDR2: LGHDT, YNNKEL (reference sequence). The V segment lost 3 bases and the J segment 8 bases; nucleotides outside the gene matches: 8. This CDR3 has 16 residues. The chain's CDR3 is CASSQSDGTGGYEQFF. The CDR3 DNA reads as TGTGCCAGCAGCCAGAGTGATGGGACAGGGGGCTATGAGCAGTTCTTC.

The rearrangement joins TRBV6-2 or TRBV6-3 to TRBJ2-1, with a weak D call TRBD1 (5 bases). CDR1 and CDR2 from the germline V gene are MNHEY and SVGEGT. V was pared by 6 bases and J by 4 bases, with 13 bases between. This CDR3 is 14 amino acids long. The CDR3 coding sequence is TGTGCCAGCAGAACTCCAAGGGGATACAATGAGCAGTTCTTC. Its translation: CASRTPRGYNEQFF.

This chain uses TRBV21-1 with TRBJ2-7; TRBD1 is the table's D call and was not checked against the DNA. TRBV21-1 is listed as a pseudogene. This CDR3 is built from 14 residues. This CDR3 reads CASSNRDGAYEQYF. The CDR3 region has the DNA TGTGCCAGCAGCAACCGGGACGGAGCCTACGAGCAGTACTTC.

The gene calls are TRBV7-8 and TRBJ2-1, with a weak D call TRBD2 (6 bases). Germline CDR1 SGHVS, CDR2 FQNEAQ. The CDR3 length is 16 residues. Trimming removed 6 bases from V and 0 bases from J, with 15 bases in between. The CDR3 bases are TGTGCCAGCAGTACCCATAGCGGAAACTCCTACAATGAGCAGTTCTTC. It encodes CASSTHSGNSYNEQFF.

This clonotype turned up a few times. The chain couples TRBV3-1 to TRBJ2-1; 9 bases match TRBD2. CDR1 and CDR2 from the germline V gene are LGHDT and YNNKEL (reference sequence). The CDR3 is made up of 16 amino acids. V lost 4 bases and J lost 4; bases outside the gene matches: 8. The CDR3 DNA follows: TGTGCCAGCAGCCCTCCAGCGGGAGGCCTTTACAATGAGCAGTTCTTC. Translated, it gives CASSPPAGGLYNEQFF.

Of note for this clonotype: At one end, the junction sequence differs from germline, possibly due to a read error. DNA of the CDR3: TGTGCCAGCAGTGCCCGACTGGAGGAACGCTTC. Its translation is CASSARLEERF. The rearrangement joins TRBV6-1 to TRBJ2-1; D perhaps matches TRBD2 (5 bases). This CDR3 contains 11 residues. Germline CDR1 and CDR2: MNHNS and SASEGT.

This clonotype was counted a few times. The CDR3 loop is CASSIPVLAGGPGQFF. The CDR3 DNA reads TGTGCCAGCAGCATACCGGTACTAGCGGGGGGGCCGGGACAGTTCTTC. This chain connects TRBV7-2 to TRBJ2-1, with 13 nucleotides matching TRBD2. The CDR3 runs 16 residues. J lost 13 bases, V lost 5 bases, and 14 bases had no gene match. Germline values: CDR1 SGHTA, CDR2 FQGNSA.

The chain uses TRBV3-1 and TRBJ1-3; D is unclear. V gave up 3 bases and J gave up 0 bases, with 15 bases separating them. The germline gives CDR1 LGHDT, CDR2 YNNKEL (reference sequence). This CDR3 has 17 residues. The CDR3 region has the DNA TGTGCCAGCAGCCAGTACCTGATGCGGGGCTCTGGAAACACCATATATTTT. Residues: CASSQYLMRGSGNTIYF.

This rearrangement joins TRBV7-2 to TRBJ2-3; 7 bases fit TRBD2. Germline V gives CDR1 SGHTA, CDR2 FQGNSA. The CDR3 is made up of 14 amino acids. V trimming: 2 bases; J trimming: 6 bases; junction bases outside the gene matches: 5. The CDR3 DNA sequence: TGTGCCAGCAGCTTATTCGCGGGAGTGGATACGCAGTATTTT. Its protein product is CASSLFAGVDTQYF.

The chain carries TRBV5-1 and TRBJ2-6; D is tentatively TRBD1 or TRBD2 (5 bases each). The CDR3 covers 17 residues. The germline V and J ends were trimmed by 4 bases and 0 bases, with 14 bases remaining between them. In germline, CDR1 is SGHRS, CDR2 YFSETQ. The DNA for the CDR3 is TGCGCCAGCAGCGATCAGGGACCCGTCTCTGGGGCCAACGTCCTGACTTTC. As protein: CASSDQGPVSGANVLTF.

This clonotype has just a few counts. V gene TRBV27 combines with J gene TRBJ2-1, with 9 bases lining up with TRBD1. Germline V gene sequence: CDR1 MNHEY, CDR2 SMNVEV (reference sequence). CDR3 length: 14 amino acids. With 2 bases clipped from V and 10 bases from J, the junction kept 6 bases outside the gene matches. CDR3 protein: CASSLMGQGREQFF. CDR3 nucleotides: TGTGCCAGCAGTTTAATGGGACAGGGAAGGGAGCAGTTCTTC.